This TCR beta chain was identified in a study of shared clonotypes between healthy human individuals (dated by TCRdb to between 2020 and 2021). Notes on the research overall: Three men and a couple of women, aged 18 to 49 years, made up the cohort. To increase sequencing depth and limit assay-specific biases, TCR repertoire library preparation and sequencing were carried out by different laboratories using diverse techniques. For each donor, CD4 naive and CD4 memory were each given three plates, CD8 naive was given two plates, and CD8 memory was given one plate. Leukapheresis yielded between about 0.85 and 10 billion PBMCs per donor. Blood TCR repertoires of four to six healthy adults were deeply sequenced to estimate repertoire size and the extent of clonotype sharing between individuals. On the study overall, not on this receptor specifically: Rarefaction of sorted-subset datasets indicated incomplete sequencing despite the large sequencing depth. Pairwise subsampling indicated that sequencing depth was expected to affect the degree of clonotype sharing among donors. Higher generation probabilities were observed for clonotypes shared by all four sorted-subset donors than for non-shared clonotypes. Sampling was restricted to blood, and TCR repertoires in tissue are likely to differ from TCR repertoires in blood. The genetic and exposure-history diversity represented was limited by the small number of donors. Across several donors, approximately 4.6% of naive CD4, 3% to 3.5% of naive CD8, 2.3% of memory CD4, and 0.4% of memory CD8 clonotypes were shared. Naive subsets generally had larger estimated clonotype richness than memory subsets did.

CD8 naive samples were CD45RO-negative cells positively selected for CCR7, giving a CD45RA+CCR7+ population that excluded TemRA cells. Healthy HIV-negative adults with no recently reported acute infections or vaccinations were included as donors. Only Caucasian adults living in Nashville, Tennessee, USA were represented among the donors. Blood was collected by leukapheresis, and PBMCs were isolated by Ficoll-Histopaque density gradient centrifugation and then cryopreserved in liquid nitrogen vapor phase. Analytical flow cytometry was used to check the purity and quantity of each magnetically sorted T cell population. Genomic DNA was isolated from every sorted fraction and measured by UV absorbance on a Nanodrop 2000c. TCR CDR3 regions were amplified from genomic DNA by multiplex PCR using the deep immunoSEQ assay. Extracted genomic DNA from each cell subset was distributed evenly across all wells of several immunoSEQ 96-well plates, and each plate was treated as a replicate. Each replicate PCR for sorted subsets received about 220 ng genomic DNA, equal to about 30,000 T cell genomes. The purified libraries were quantified using a Qubit 3.0 fluorometer, sized with a Bioanalyzer 2100, and then quantified again using the KAPA Library Quantification kit. A separate single-read 150-cycle Illumina NextSeq 550 flow cell was used to sequence each immunoSEQ 96-well plate. The original pipeline was this. Because only junctional sequences without quality scores were contained in the immunoSEQ output, filtering matching that applied to full-length reads could not be performed. To assign V/J genes and CDR3, sequences were annotated using PyIR, a Python wrapper for IgBLAST v1.9, with IMGT germline references. Reads were removed for weak V/J assignments (E-value above 1e-6), missing CDR3, stop codons, out-of-frame junctions, or ambiguous translated residues. A V3J clonotype was defined by an identical inferred V gene, J gene, and CDR3 amino acid sequence. Percentage overlap between repertoires was calculated by dividing the number of shared unique clonotypes by the size of the smaller repertoire. Richness of each repertoire was evaluated using RTK rarefaction, the Chao1 estimator, and Recon v2.1 estimates of unobserved clonotypes. For all TCRbeta clonotypes obtained by the gDNA method from a few donors, generation probabilities were computed with OLGA. TCRdb carries this immuneACCESS record with in-frame sequences only. Its versions omit some clonotypes, under half of them owing to an unresolved V gene in the studies checked, with the rest unexplained. The D gene and trimming were derived from the DNA, and the V and J assignments and clone size from that table. The sample table lists more than 2 million clones, roughly 95% of them with a count of one. The top ten constitute approximately 1.7% of the sample.

Comment on this clone: Its specific antigen is unknown. Per-nucleotide qualities are absent, and no much larger clonotype sits a single base away.

The germline V gene sets CDR1 to SGHRS and CDR2 to YFSETQ. The germline V and J ends show losses of 1 base and 5 bases respectively, and no gene match explains 8 bases of the junction. Its CDR3 holds 15 amino acids, cysteine through phenylalanine. Only the CDR3 DNA is retained, 45 bases long and in frame from the first base. The clonotype originates from a man aged 18 to 29 in good health. Some clones in this sample may be carry-over from other donors' samples. The V gene is TRBV5-1 and the J gene is TRBJ2-5; TRBD1 matches 7 bases in the middle. Sequenced: naive CD8+ T cells from PBMCs. What this sample's cell subset or site label stands for: CD45RA+CCR7+. The nucleotides read TGCGCCAGCAGCTTGCGGGCAGGGGGTCCCGAGACCCAGTACTTC. This gives the protein CASSLRAGGPETQYF.